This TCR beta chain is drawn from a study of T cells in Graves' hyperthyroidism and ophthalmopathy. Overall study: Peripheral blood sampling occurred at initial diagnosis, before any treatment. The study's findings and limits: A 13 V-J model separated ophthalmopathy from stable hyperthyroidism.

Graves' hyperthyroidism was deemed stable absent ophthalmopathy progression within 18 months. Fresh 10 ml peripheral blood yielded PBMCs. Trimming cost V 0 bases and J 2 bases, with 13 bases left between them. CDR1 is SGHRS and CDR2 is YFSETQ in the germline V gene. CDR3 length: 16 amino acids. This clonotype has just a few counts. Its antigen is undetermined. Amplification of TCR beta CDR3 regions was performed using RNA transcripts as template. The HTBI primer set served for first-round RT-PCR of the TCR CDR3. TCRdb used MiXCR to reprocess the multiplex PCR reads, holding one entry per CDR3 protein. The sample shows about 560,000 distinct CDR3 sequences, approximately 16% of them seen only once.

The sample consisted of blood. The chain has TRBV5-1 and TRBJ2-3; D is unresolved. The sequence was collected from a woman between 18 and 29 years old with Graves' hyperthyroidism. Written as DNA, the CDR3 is TGCGCCAGCAGCTTGGGCCTAGTCGGGTCCACAGATACGCAGTATTTT. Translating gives CASSLGLVGSTDTQYF.